A few counts support the clone carrying this T cell receptor beta chain. The antigen is unknown. CDR3 length: 16 amino acids. Germline lookup yields CDR1 MGHRA and CDR2 YSYEKL. Trimming removed 1 base at V and 7 bases at J, with 19 bases between. The data derive from a study of CD8 T cells in ankylosing spondylitis. Regarding the study as a whole: Blood of patients with ankylosing spondylitis appeared to be characterized by a TCR beta motif of about eight highly homologous variants.

Quantitative 5'-RACE was performed with molecular barcodes, and it yielded the TCR beta libraries. MiXCR, applied by TCRdb to the 5' RACE reads, yields one record per CDR3 protein. This sample yields 670,000 or so distinct CDR3 sequences, of which roughly 20% are seen a single time; over 15% belongs to the top ten. The chain employs TRBV4-1 and TRBJ1-1, with a possible D match to TRBD1 (6 bases). The clonotype comes from a male donor with ankylosing spondylitis. The sequencing sample was made of blood, either unsorted or a sorted T cell fraction (not recorded which). The CDR3 bases are TGCGCCAGCAGCCAAGTAAGCCAGGGCCTAGGGGGTGAAGCTTTCTTT. It is translated as CASSQVSQGLGGEAFF.